Following are 14 T cell receptor beta chains from one sample sequenced in a study of blood T cell repertoires in COVID-19. The assay was immunoSEQ multiplex PCR, and TCRdb's table has in-frame clones only and misses some. In the table there are approximately 200,000 clones, around 88% of which are singletons. The specimen sequenced was peripheral blood. These receptors all come from a woman in her twenties or thirties with acute or convalescent COVID-19.

V and J are TRBV9 and TRBJ2-1; the match to TRBD2 covers 8 bases. Looked up from germline, CDR1 is SGDLS and CDR2 is YYNGEE. This CDR3 has 15 amino acids. V trimming: 4 bases; J trimming: 6 bases; junction bases outside the gene matches: 9. The CDR3 DNA sequence: TGTGCCAGCAGCTCCGGACTAGCCATCGGCAATGAGCAGTTCTTC. Translating it yields CASSSGLAIGNEQFF.

The rearrangement uses TRBV28 and TRBJ1-2, with 9 bases that match TRBD1. The J segment lost 3 bases and the V segment lost 5 bases, leaving 7 bases of the junction unmatched. There are 15 residues in the CDR3. Germline V gene sequence: CDR1 MDHEN, CDR2 SYDVKM. The CDR3 sequence is CASSTPGQGYYGYTF. The CDR3 DNA sequence: TGTGCCAGCAGTACACCGGGACAGGGATACTATGGCTACACCTTC.

The V gene is TRBV4-1, the J gene TRBJ2-1; 9 nucleotides match TRBD1. This CDR3 is 13 amino acids long. Germline CDR1 is MGHRA and CDR2 is YSYEKL. Trimming at V came to 3 bases and at J to 13 bases, leaving 7 bases not matched to a gene. The CDR3 spells CASSQDRGTFQFF. The CDR3 DNA reads as TGCGCCAGCAGCCAGGACAGGGGAACGTTCCAGTTCTTC.

The chain links TRBV19 to TRBJ2-1; perhaps TRBD2 as D (5 bases). The CDR3 is made up of 12 amino acids. The V end was cut by 5 bases, the J end by 8 bases, with 10 bases between. CDR1 is LNHDA and CDR2 is SQIVND in the germline V gene (reference sequence). CDR3 sequence reads: CASSPSWDEQFF. CDR3 DNA sequence: TGTGCCAGTAGTCCTAGCTGGGATGAGCAGTTCTTC.

This clone was seen a handful of times. The CDR3 coding sequence is TGTGCCAGCAGCTTGCCCGGGACAGGAAAGGATGAGCAGTTCTTC. Its translation: CASSLPGTGKDEQFF. The chain combines TRBV5-5 with TRBJ2-1, with TRBD1 identical over 8 bases. CDR1 is SGHKS, CDR2 YYEKEE, per germline (reference sequence). The CDR3 length is 15 residues. J was trimmed by 8 bases and V by 1 base; bases with no gene match: 8.

The chain has TRBV27 and TRBJ2-7; 7 nucleotides agree with TRBD2. The ends lost 2 bases at V and 6 bases at J; junction bases unmatched: 4. This CDR3 comprises 13 residues. CDR1 is MNHEY and CDR2 is SMNVEV in the germline V gene (reference sequence). DNA of the CDR3: TGTGCCAGCAGTTTAGGCGGGAGTCGCGAGCAGTACTTC. Amino acids: CASSLGGSREQYF.

The gene calls are TRBV5-1 and TRBJ2-5; 8 positions match TRBD2. The V and J ends lost 1 base and 1 base, in that order; junction bases with no gene match: 3. CDR3 length: 15 residues. CDR1 SGHRS and CDR2 YFSETQ come from the germline V gene. CDR3 sequence reads: CASSLMLAGQETQYF. DNA of the CDR3: TGCGCCAGCAGCTTGATGCTAGCGGGCCAAGAGACCCAGTACTTC.

This rearrangement joins TRBV11-2 to TRBJ2-7; D perhaps matches TRBD1 (5 bases). V lost 1 base and J lost 1, with 20 bases in between. CDR3 size: 18 residues. Germline lookup yields CDR1 SGHAT and CDR2 FQNNGV. The CDR3 loop reads CASSLVSIGQGASYEQYF. The CDR3 bases are TGTGCCAGCAGCTTAGTATCTATTGGCCAGGGTGCGTCCTACGAGCAGTACTTC.

The V call is TRBV28, the J call TRBJ1-1; 9 bases line up with TRBD1. CDR3 length: 14 residues. Trimming took 6 bases from V and 3 from J; bases not matched to a gene: 5. The V gene's germline CDR1 is MDHEN and CDR2 SYDVKM. CDR3 amino acids: CASRTGGDYTEAFF. The CDR3 nucleotides read TGTGCCAGCAGAACAGGGGGCGACTACACTGAAGCTTTCTTT.

The chain recombines TRBV5-4 with TRBJ1-1; 9 positions agree with TRBD1. Germline V gives CDR1 SGHNT, CDR2 YYREEE (reference sequence). The CDR3 totals 15 residues. V lost 4 bases, J lost 3 bases, and 7 bases stayed unmatched. In nucleotides, the CDR3 is TGTGCCAGCAGCCCAGCGGGACAGGGCTACACTGAAGCTTTCTTT. This encodes CASSPAGQGYTEAFF. The full variable domain, with the rest looked up from reference TRBV5-4 and TRBJ1-1, is ETGVTQSPTHLIKTRGQQVTLRCSSQSGHNTVSWYQQALGQGPQFIFQYYREEENGRGNFPPRFSGLQFPNYSSELNVNALELDDSALYLCASSPAGQGYTEAFFGQGTRLTVV.

The CDR3 nucleotides read TGTGCCAGCAGCGCCCGCGGGGTCGGGAGCAATCAGCCCCAGCATTTT. Translation gives CASSARGVGSNQPQHF. The rearrangement uses TRBV7-2 and TRBJ1-5; no clear D gene. The V end lost 5 bases, the J end lost 1 base, and 15 bases lay between the germline ends. CDR1 and CDR2 from the germline V gene are SGHTA and FQGNSA. CDR3 length equals 16 residues.

This rearrangement joins TRBV14 to TRBJ1-3; no reliable D call. Germline CDR1 and CDR2: SGHDN and FVKESK. This CDR3 spans 12 amino acids. The V end lost 1 base, the J end lost 8 bases, and 6 bases lay between the germline ends. The CDR3 spells CASSQVLHTIYF. In nucleotides, the CDR3 is TGTGCCAGCAGCCAAGTTCTTCACACCATATATTTT.

This sequence joins TRBV6-5 and TRBJ2-1, with D possibly TRBD1 on 5 matching bases. The germline CDR1 and CDR2 sequences are MNHEY and SVGAGI. This CDR3 contains 15 residues. The V end lost 0 bases, the J end lost 6 bases, and 12 bases lay between the germline ends. CDR3 DNA: TGTGCCAGCAGTTACTCGCGCCGACAGCTCAATGAGCAGTTCTTC. It encodes CASSYSRRQLNEQFF.

The chain uses TRBV18 and TRBJ1-1; D remains unclear. CDR3 length: 14 residues. Trimming left V 4 bases short and J 3 bases short, with 12 bases between. In germline, CDR1 is KGHSH, CDR2 LQKENI. CDR3 coding DNA: TGTGCCAGCTCACGGATCACGGAGGACACTGAAGCTTTCTTT. Its protein is CASSRITEDTEAFF.